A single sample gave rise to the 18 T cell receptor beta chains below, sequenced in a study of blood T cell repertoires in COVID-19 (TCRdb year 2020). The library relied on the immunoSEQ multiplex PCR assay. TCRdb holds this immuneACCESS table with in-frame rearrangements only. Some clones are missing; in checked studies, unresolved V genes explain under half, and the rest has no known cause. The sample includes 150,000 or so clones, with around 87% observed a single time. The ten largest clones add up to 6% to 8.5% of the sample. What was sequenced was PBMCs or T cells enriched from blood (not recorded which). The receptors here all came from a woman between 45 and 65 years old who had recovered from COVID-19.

The CDR3 DNA reads as TGTGCCAGCAGCTCCCTACAGGGTAACTATGGCTACACCTTC. Protein sequence: CASSSLQGNYGYTF. The V and J genes are TRBV7-9 and TRBJ1-2; TRBD1 is a possible D gene (6 bases). This CDR3 spans 14 amino acids. V gave up 4 bases and J gave up 1 base, with 10 bases separating them. Germline CDR1 reads SEHNR; CDR2 reads FQNEAQ (reference sequence).

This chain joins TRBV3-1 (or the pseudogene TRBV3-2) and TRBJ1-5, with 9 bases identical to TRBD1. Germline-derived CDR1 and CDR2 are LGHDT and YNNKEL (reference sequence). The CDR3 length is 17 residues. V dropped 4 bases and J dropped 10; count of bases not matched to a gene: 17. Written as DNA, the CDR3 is TGTGCCAGCAGCCCCCAGCTCCGGGACAGGGCGCGTTGTCCCCAGCATTTT. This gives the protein CASSPQLRDRARCPQHF.

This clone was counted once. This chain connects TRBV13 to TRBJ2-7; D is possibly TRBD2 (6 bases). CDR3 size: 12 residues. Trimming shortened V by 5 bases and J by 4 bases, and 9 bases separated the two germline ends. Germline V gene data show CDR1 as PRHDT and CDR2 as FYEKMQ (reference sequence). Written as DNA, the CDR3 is TGTGCCAGCAGCCGCCGGGGGTACGAGCAGTACTTC. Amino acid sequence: CASSRRGYEQYF.

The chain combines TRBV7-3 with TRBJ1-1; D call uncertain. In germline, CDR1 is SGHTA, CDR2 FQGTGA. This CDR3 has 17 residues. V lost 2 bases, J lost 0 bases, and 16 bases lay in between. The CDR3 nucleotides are TGTGCCAGCAGCTTAGGTCGCGGGGTACTATTGAACACTGAAGCTTTCTTT. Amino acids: CASSLGRGVLLNTEAFF.

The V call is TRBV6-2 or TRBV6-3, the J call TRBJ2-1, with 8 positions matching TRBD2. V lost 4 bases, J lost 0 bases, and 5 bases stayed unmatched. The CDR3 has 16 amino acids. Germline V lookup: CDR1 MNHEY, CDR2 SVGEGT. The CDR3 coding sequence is TGTGCCAGCAGTTCTCGGGGGGGAGCCTCCTACAATGAGCAGTTCTTC. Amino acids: CASSSRGGASYNEQFF.

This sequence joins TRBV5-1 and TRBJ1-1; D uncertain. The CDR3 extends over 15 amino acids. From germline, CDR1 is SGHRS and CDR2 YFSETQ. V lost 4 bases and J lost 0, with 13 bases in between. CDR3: CASSPNAGVNTEAFF. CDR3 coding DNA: TGCGCCAGCAGCCCCAACGCCGGGGTGAACACTGAAGCTTTCTTT.

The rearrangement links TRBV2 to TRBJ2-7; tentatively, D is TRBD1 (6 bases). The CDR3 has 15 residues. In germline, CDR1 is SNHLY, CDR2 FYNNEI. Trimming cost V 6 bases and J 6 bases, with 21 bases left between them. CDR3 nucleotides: TGTGCCAGCAGAAATAAACAGGGTATTAGCTCCGAGCAGTACTTC. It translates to CASRNKQGISSEQYF.

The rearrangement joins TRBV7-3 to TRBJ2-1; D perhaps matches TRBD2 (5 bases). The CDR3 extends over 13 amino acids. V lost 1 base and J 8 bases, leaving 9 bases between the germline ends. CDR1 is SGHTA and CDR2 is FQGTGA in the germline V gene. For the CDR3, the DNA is TGTGCCAGCAGCTTAAAACCGGAGGATGAGCAGTTCTTC. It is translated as CASSLKPEDEQFF.

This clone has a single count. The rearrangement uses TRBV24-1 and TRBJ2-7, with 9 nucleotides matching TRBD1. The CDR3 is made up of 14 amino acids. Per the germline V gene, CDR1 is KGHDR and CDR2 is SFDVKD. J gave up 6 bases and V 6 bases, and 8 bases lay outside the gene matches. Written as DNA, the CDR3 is TGTGCCACCAGTCCGGGACAGGGACTCACCGAGCAGTACTTC. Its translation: CATSPGQGLTEQYF.

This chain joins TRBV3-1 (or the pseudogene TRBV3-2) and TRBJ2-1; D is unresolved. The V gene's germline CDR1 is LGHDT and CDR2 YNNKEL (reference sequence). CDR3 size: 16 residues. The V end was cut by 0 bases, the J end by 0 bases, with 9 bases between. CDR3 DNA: TGTGCCAGCAGCCAAGATGGTGGCAGCTCCTACAATGAGCAGTTCTTC. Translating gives CASSQDGGSSYNEQFF.

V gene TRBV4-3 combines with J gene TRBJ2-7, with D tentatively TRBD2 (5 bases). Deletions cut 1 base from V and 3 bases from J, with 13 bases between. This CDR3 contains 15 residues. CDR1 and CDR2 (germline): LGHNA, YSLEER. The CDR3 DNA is TGCGCCAGCAGCCAAGTGGGCCCGGGGAGCTACGAGCAGTACTTC. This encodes CASSQVGPGSYEQYF.

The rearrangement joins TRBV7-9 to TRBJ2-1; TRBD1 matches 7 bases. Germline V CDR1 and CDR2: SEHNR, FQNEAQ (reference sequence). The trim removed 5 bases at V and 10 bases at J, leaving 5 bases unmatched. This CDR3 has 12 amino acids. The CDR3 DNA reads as TGTGCCAGCAGCAGACAGGGTTTAGAGCAGTTCTTC. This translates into CASSRQGLEQFF.

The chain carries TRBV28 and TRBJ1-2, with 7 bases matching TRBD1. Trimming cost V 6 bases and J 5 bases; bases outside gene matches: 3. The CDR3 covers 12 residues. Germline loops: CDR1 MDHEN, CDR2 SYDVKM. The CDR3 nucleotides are TGTGCCAGCAGCAGGGGGAAATATGGCTACACCTTC. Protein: CASSRGKYGYTF.

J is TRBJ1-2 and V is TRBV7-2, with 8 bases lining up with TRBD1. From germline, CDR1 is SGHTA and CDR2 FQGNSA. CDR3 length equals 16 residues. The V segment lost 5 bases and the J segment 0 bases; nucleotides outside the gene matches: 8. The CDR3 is CASSLVGQESNYGYTF. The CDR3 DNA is TGTGCCAGCAGCCTAGTGGGACAGGAATCTAACTATGGCTACACCTTC.

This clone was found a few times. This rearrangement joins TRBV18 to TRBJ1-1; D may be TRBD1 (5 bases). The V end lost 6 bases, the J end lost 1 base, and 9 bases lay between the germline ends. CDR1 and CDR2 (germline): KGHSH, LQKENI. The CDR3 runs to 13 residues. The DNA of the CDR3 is TGTGCCAGCTCCAGGGCCACGAACACTGAAGCTTTCTTT. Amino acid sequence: CASSRATNTEAFF.

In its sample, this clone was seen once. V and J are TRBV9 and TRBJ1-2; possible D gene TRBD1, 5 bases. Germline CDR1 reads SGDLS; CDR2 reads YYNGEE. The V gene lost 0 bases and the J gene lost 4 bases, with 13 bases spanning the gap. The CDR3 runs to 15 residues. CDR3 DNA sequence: TGTGCCAGCAGCGTAGATCCGACAGTAGGCTATGGCTACACCTTC. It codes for CASSVDPTVGYGYTF.

As DNA, the CDR3 is TGTGCCAGCAGTACCAGCTCGGGCAATGAGCAGTTCTTC. It encodes CASSTSSGNEQFF. The rearrangement joins TRBV27 to TRBJ2-1; D not resolved. V was clipped by 5 bases and J by 6 bases, with 11 bases between them. The CDR3 is 13 residues long. Germline V CDR1 and CDR2: MNHEY, SMNVEV (reference sequence).

The CDR3 region has the DNA TGTGCCAGCAGTTTGTTCGGTCGCGAGCAGTACTTC. Protein sequence: CASSLFGREQYF. The chain is built from TRBV12-3 or TRBV12-4 and TRBJ2-7; D unclear. This CDR3 has 12 residues. The V and J ends lost 3 bases and 6 bases respectively, with 9 bases between them.